The clone carrying this T cell receptor (beta chain) was counted between two and nine times. Its matching antigen is unknown. Molecules of cDNA were individually given unique molecular identifiers that were attached to them. TCRdb used MiXCR to reprocess the 5' RACE reads, holding one entry per CDR3 protein. The sample lists around 84,000 distinct CDR3 sequences; around 10% were seen once. The sample originates from a study of early T cells in non-severe SARS-CoV-2 infection. Whole-study context: Sequencing was performed on bulk RNA from unsorted whole blood, leaving chains unpaired. Study observations and caveats: VDJdb-based matching was biased toward anti-spike CD8 responses and missed private and CD4 specificities.

In germline, CDR1 is ENHRY, CDR2 SYGVKD. The V end was cut by 0 bases, the J end by 4 bases, with 3 bases between. The CDR3 runs 13 residues. V usage is TRBV10-3 and J usage is TRBJ2-2; D call uncertain. This clonotype originated in an adult who was a healthcare worker with PCR-confirmed SARS-CoV-2 infection or an uninfected control (not recorded which). The specimen was whole blood. The CDR3 region is CAISESATGELFF. Written as DNA, the CDR3 is TGTGCCATCAGTGAGTCTGCCACCGGGGAGCTGTTTTTT.